These 25 T cell receptor beta chains share one sample of origin, sequenced in a study of CD8+CD57+ T cells in acquired aplastic anemia (dated by TCRdb to between 2017 and 2018). Flow cytometry had shown CD8+CD57+ cell expansion in the patients selected for sequencing. This sample was sequenced with an Illumina HiSeq 2000. Genomic DNA was used as template for profiling of TCR beta VDJ combinations and CDR3 sequences. TCRdb reprocessing: public reads trimmed at Q25 with fastp, clones called with MiXCR, in-frame beta chains kept. Entries are consolidated by CDR3 protein sequence, retaining the most common genes and DNA. The sample has about 270,000 distinct CDR3 sequences on record, approximately 80% of them singletons. Roughly two fifths of the sample goes to the ten largest clones. Specimen: sorted CD4+, CD8+, or CD8+CD57+ T cells (not recorded which) from PBMCs. These receptors were obtained from a human donor with aplastic anemia.

V gene TRBV25-1 combines with J gene TRBJ2-6; no firm D call. The V end was cut by 1 base, the J end by 2 bases, with 12 bases between. The CDR3 has 17 residues. From germline, CDR1 is MGHDK and CDR2 SYGVNS. The CDR3 sequence is CASSESRLGTGANVLTF. The CDR3 DNA follows: TGTGCCAGCAGTGAATCTAGGTTAGGGACTGGGGCCAACGTCCTGACTTTC.

The CDR3 here is CASSFQRSAGTHEQFF. DNA for the CDR3: TGTGCCAGCAGCTTTCAGAGAAGCGCCGGTACCCATGAGCAGTTCTTC. The chain combines TRBV7-2 with TRBJ2-1; D is uncertain. The CDR3 spans 16 residues. Germline CDR1 and CDR2: SGHTA and FQGNSA. V lost 3 bases to trimming and J lost 8 bases, with 20 bases between them. The variable domain in full, with the rest retrieved from reference TRBV7-2 and TRBJ2-1, is GAGVSQSPSNKVTEKGKDVELRCDPISGHTALYWYRQSLGQGLEFLIYFQGNSAPDKSGLPSDRFSAERTGGSVSTLTIQRTQQEDSAVYLCASSFQRSAGTHEQFFGPGTRLTVL.

Concerning this clonotype: Sequence at one end of the junction differs from germline and may be a read error. The chain uses TRBV7-2 and TRBJ2-3, with 8 bases that match TRBD2. CDR1 is SGHTA and CDR2 is FQGNSA in the germline V gene. CDR3 length: 13 residues. CDR3 loop: CASGLAGRPDTQF. CDR3 nucleotides: TGTGCCAGCGGCTTAGCGGGAAGACCCGATACGCAGTTT.

This chain joins TRBV19 and TRBJ2-7, with 11 bases that match TRBD2. The J call may be wrong; the DNA end is better matched by TRBJ2-5. CDR3 length: 19 residues. CDR1 is LNHDA, CDR2 SQIVND, per germline (reference sequence). The CDR3 region has the DNA TGTGCCAGTAGTCCCGCGGGCCCAGGGACTAGCGGCGTTCAAGAGACCCAGTACTTC. Its protein product is CASSPAGPGTSGVQETQYF.

This chain connects TRBV7-6 to TRBJ1-1, with a weak D call TRBD1 (5 bases). The CDR3 extends over 17 amino acids. The germline V gene encodes CDR1 SGHVS and CDR2 FNYEAQ. Trimming removed 7 bases from V and 8 bases from J, with 29 bases in between. CDR3 bases: TGTGCCAGCACCCTAGGGAGGGTCCCCCCTGGGGCCAACGAAGCTTTCTTT. Its protein product is CASTLGRVPPGANEAFF.

This clonotype appeared a single time. The DNA is left out, because the CDR3 cannot be placed on it with certainty; the CDR3 is given as TCRdb lists it. This chain links TRBV7-6 with TRBJ2-5; the D call of TRBD1 is as the table states it, not checked on the DNA. The CDR3 comprises 12 residues, both ends counted. Germline loops: CDR1 SGHVS, CDR2 FNYEAQ. CDR3 region: CAGSVAHGTKEF.

The chain joins TRBV19 to TRBJ1-2, with a tentative D call TRBD1 (6 bases). This CDR3 region has 12 residues. Germline values: CDR1 LNHDA, CDR2 SQIVND (reference sequence). The germline V and J ends were trimmed by 5 bases and 7 bases, with 11 bases remaining between them. The CDR3 bases are TGTGCCAGTAGTCAGGGGCACCTTGGCTACACCTTC. It yields the protein CASSQGHLGYTF. Full variable domain (rest looked up from reference TRBV19 and TRBJ1-2): DGGITQSPKYLFRKEGQNVTLSCEQNLNHDAMYWYRQDPGQGLRLIYYSQIVNDFQKGDIAEGYSVSREKKESFPLTVTSAQKNPTAFYLCASSQGHLGYTFGSGTRLTVV.

The chain combines TRBV12-5 with TRBJ2-1; TRBD1 matches at 9 bases. Per germline, CDR1 LGHNT and CDR2 FRNRAP. The length of the CDR3 is 12 residues. The CDR3 loop reads CASTGTGRRKFF. In DNA, the CDR3 is TGTGCCAGCACTGGGACAGGGCGTAGAAAGTTCTTC.

This clonotype was seen a single time. The chain employs TRBV6-2 or TRBV6-3 and TRBJ2-3; 9 nucleotides match TRBD2. The CDR3 contains 16 residues. CDR1 and CDR2 (germline): MNHEY, SVGEGT. The V gene end was trimmed by 2 bases and the J gene end by 8 bases; junction bases not matched to a gene: 11. The CDR3 nucleotides are TGTGCCAGCAGTTACGGCGGGGGGGCCTGCGTAAGTACGCAGTATTTT. Its protein product is CASSYGGGACVSTQYF.

This chain joins TRBV7-9 and TRBJ2-2; TRBD1 agrees at 11 bases. The CDR3 has 14 amino acids. CDR1 and CDR2 from the germline V gene are SEHNR and FQNEAQ (reference sequence). With V trimmed by 3 bases and J by 7 bases, 1 base remained unmatched. As DNA, the CDR3 is TGTGCCAGCAGCTTGGACAGGGGGCACGGGGAGCTGTTTTTT. Its translation: CASSLDRGHGELFF.

The chain combines TRBV7-3 with TRBJ1-2; D gene uncertain. Between the trimmed V and J ends, which lost 7 bases and 3 bases, there was a span of 15 bases. Germline-derived CDR1 and CDR2 are SGHTA and FQGTGA. This CDR3 contains 14 residues. The CDR3 protein is CASTRRPKDYGYTF. The CDR3 region has the DNA TGTGCCAGCACAAGACGACCTAAAGACTATGGCTACACCTTC.

This clonotype occurred a few times. The chain joins TRBV19 to TRBJ2-3; unclear D gene. Trimming shortened V by 1 base and J by 13 bases, and 18 bases separated the two germline ends. The CDR3 runs 14 residues. From germline, CDR1 is LNHDA and CDR2 SQIVND (reference sequence). The CDR3: CASSIAGGPYNEYF. The CDR3 DNA reads TGTGCCAGTAGTATAGCTGGCGGTCCCTACAATGAGTATTTT.

The chain employs TRBV7-8 and TRBJ2-1, with 7 bases lining up with TRBD1. The CDR3 has 16 residues. Germline trimming cut 3 bases from V and 13 bases from J; bases unmatched to any gene: 18. In germline, CDR1 is SGHVS, CDR2 FQNEAQ. The DNA for the CDR3 is TGTGCCAGCAGCTTTGATCCAGACGGGACAGCGCTTTCCCAGTTCTTC. Translation: CASSFDPDGTALSQFF.

As to this clonotype: The conserved phenylalanine or tryptophan normally closing the CDR3 is absent here, so this likely arose from a read error. The DNA is left out, because the CDR3 cannot be placed on it with certainty; the CDR3 is given as TCRdb lists it. The J gene is TRBJ2-3, the V gene TRBV2; TRBD2, the D gene given by the table, was not confirmed from the DNA. The CDR3 extends over 14 residues, inclusive of both ends. Germline V gene sequence: CDR1 SNHLY, CDR2 FYNNEI. The CDR3 loop is CASSPPPGRASGSG.

V is TRBV9 and J is TRBJ2-1; weak D call: TRBD1 (6 bases). Germline V gives CDR1 SGDLS, CDR2 YYNGEE. V lost 2 bases and J lost 5, with 14 bases in between. This CDR3 region has 15 residues. In DNA form, the CDR3 reads TGTGCCAGCAGCGTCTCGGGACAAGCAAACAATGAGCAGTTCTTC. Residues: CASSVSGQANNEQFF. The whole variable domain, filled in from reference TRBV9 and TRBJ2-1, reads DSGVTQTPKHLITATGQRVTLRCSPRSGDLSVYWYQQSLDQGLQFLIQYYNGEERAKGNILERFSAQQFPDLHSELNLSSLELGDSALYFCASSVSGQANNEQFFGPGTRLTVL.

This clonotype was seen a handful of times. This may come from a read error, since a much larger clone is one base off. The chain has TRBV12-3 or TRBV12-4 and TRBJ2-3; D perhaps matches TRBD2 (5 bases). CDR3 length: 13 amino acids. V was clipped by 7 bases and J by 1 base, with 9 bases between them. This chain's CDR3 is CASTYGGTDTQYF. The CDR3 DNA is TGTGCCAGCACCTACGGGGGCACAGATACGCAGTATTTT.

CDR3 coding DNA: TGTGCCAGCGGGGTCGGGGGCACAGATACCCGTTATTTT. Translating it yields CASGVGGTDTRYF. V and J are TRBV2 and TRBJ2-3; D tentatively fits TRBD1 or TRBD2 (6 bases each). Germline CDR1 and CDR2: SNHLY and FYNNEI. With 8 bases removed from V and 15 bases from J, the gap between germline ends came to 24 bases. This CDR3 is built from 13 residues.

Of note for this clonotype: The conserved closing phenylalanine or tryptophan is absent in this CDR3, likely reflecting a read error. No DNA is shown, since the ends of the CDR3 on it are uncertain; the CDR3 is the one TCRdb lists. V usage is TRBV7-9 and J usage is TRBJ2-3. CDR1 and CDR2 (germline): SEHNR, FQNEAQ (reference sequence). The CDR3 has 12 amino acids, counting both end residues. The CDR3 sequence: CASSVGSGKPTL.

As for this clonotype: As the CDR3 is not closed by the conserved phenylalanine or tryptophan, this likely results from a read error. This sequence joins TRBV7-8 and TRBJ2-3; D remains ambiguous. Germline V CDR1 and CDR2: SGHVS, FQNEAQ. Trimming took 0 bases from V and 8 from J, leaving 12 bases between them. The CDR3 is made up of 14 amino acids. CDR3 bases: TGTGCCAGCAGCTTAGCGGGCGGTCCCGCTACGCAGTATTGT. Amino acid sequence: CASSLAGGPATQYC.

The J gene is TRBJ1-2, the V gene TRBV20-1; D is possibly TRBD1 (5 bases). CDR1 and CDR2 (germline): DFQATT, SNEGSKA (reference sequence). V was trimmed by 4 bases and J by 8 bases, leaving 11 bases between them. The CDR3 runs 11 residues. This chain's CDR3 is CSAKDGGGYTF. The DNA for the CDR3 is TGCAGTGCTAAGGATGGGGGGGGCTACACCTTC.

The gene calls are TRBV10-3 and TRBJ1-1, with a tentative D call TRBD1 (6 bases). Germline loops: CDR1 ENHRY, CDR2 SYGVKD. This CDR3 has 15 amino acids. The V end was cut by 0 bases, the J end by 8 bases, with 16 bases between. The CDR3 spells CAISESGRQANEAFF. The CDR3 DNA is TGTGCCATCAGTGAGTCGGGGAGACAGGCAAACGAAGCTTTCTTT.

The chain is built from TRBV19 and TRBJ1-2; D uncertain. This CDR3 comprises 15 residues. Trimming stripped 1 base from V and 7 bases from J, with 16 bases between. The germline CDR1 and CDR2 sequences are LNHDA and SQIVND (reference sequence). In nucleotides, the CDR3 is TGTGCCAGTAGTATAGCTAACTGGCTTGGCGCTGGCTACACCTTC. This codes for CASSIANWLGAGYTF. Using reference TRBV19 and TRBJ1-2 for the parts outside the CDR3, the full variable domain is DGGITQSPKYLFRKEGQNVTLSCEQNLNHDAMYWYRQDPGQGLRLIYYSQIVNDFQKGDIAEGYSVSREKKESFPLTVTSAQKNPTAFYLCASSIANWLGAGYTFGSGTRLTVV.

The J gene is TRBJ2-7, the V gene TRBV19; D possibly corresponds to TRBD2 (6 bases). TRBJ2-1 explains the end of the DNA better; the J call may be wrong. Germline CDR1 is LNHDA and CDR2 is SQIVND (reference sequence). The CDR3 is 15 residues long. The CDR3 is CASSIAGEPYNEQFF. The CDR3 DNA reads TGTGCCAGTAGTATAGCGGGGGAGCCCTACAATGAGCAGTTCTTC.

In regard to this clonotype: An end of the junction differs from the germline gene, which may be a read error. The J gene is TRBJ2-3, the V gene TRBV9; D is possibly TRBD1 (6 bases). The CDR3 sequence is 16 residues long. The V gene's germline CDR1 is SGDLS and CDR2 YYNGEE. The CDR3 here is CAGSVAQGIPTDTQYF. DNA of the CDR3: TGTGCCGGCAGCGTAGCCCAGGGGATACCCACAGATACGCAGTATTTT.

The gene calls are TRBV7-8 and TRBJ1-3, with D unclear. The CDR3 extends over 14 amino acids. The germline CDR1 and CDR2 sequences are SGHVS and FQNEAQ. V shed 0 bases and J shed 13 bases, with 16 bases lying between them. The CDR3 region is CASSLAGARDTIYF. The DNA of the CDR3 is TGTGCCAGCAGCTTAGCAGGAGCTCGAGATACGATATATTTT.